This T cell receptor (beta chain) was recovered during a study of blood T cell repertoires in COVID-19. Study-wide context: From the United States, Italy and Spain came samples of acute and convalescent COVID-19. Nucleic acid was either cDNA or gDNA, and it came from T cells, B-cell-depleted T cells, or PBMCs.

Study processing details: Nucleated cell counts were estimated from reference gene primer amplification. Here immunoSEQ multiplex PCR was the method, and the copy in TCRdb shows in-frame clones only, minus some. V and J calls and clone size are those listed in that table; D and trimming were worked out from the DNA. The sample has 300,000 to 400,000 clones, 85% to 90% seen once. Seattle participants joined during active infection and were tracked over time. The germline CDR1 and CDR2 sequences are LGHDT and YNNKEL (reference sequence). This CDR3 has 17 residues. Trimming removed 0 bases from V and 1 base from J; junction bases left unmatched: 7.

The chain couples TRBV3-1 (or the pseudogene TRBV3-2) to TRBJ2-3; 7 bases are shared with TRBD2. The receptor's source is a woman aged 45 to 65 with COVID-19, enrolled during active disease. Sequenced material: peripheral blood. This chain's CDR3 is CASSQDVVGGGTDTQYF. The CDR3 DNA reads as TGTGCCAGCAGCCAAGATGTCGTTGGGGGGGGCACAGATACGCAGTATTTT.